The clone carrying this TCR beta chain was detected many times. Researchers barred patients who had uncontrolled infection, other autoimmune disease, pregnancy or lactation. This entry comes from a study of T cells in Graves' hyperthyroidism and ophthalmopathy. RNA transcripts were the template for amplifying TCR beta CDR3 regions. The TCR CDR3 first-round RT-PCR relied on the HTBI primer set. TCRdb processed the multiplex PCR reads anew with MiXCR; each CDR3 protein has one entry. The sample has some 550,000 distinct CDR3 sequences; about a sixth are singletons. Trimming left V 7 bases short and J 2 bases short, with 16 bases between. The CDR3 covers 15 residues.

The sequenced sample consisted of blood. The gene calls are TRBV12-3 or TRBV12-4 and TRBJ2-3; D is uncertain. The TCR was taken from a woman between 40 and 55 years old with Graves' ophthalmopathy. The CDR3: CASTLTAQNTDTQYF. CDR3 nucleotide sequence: TGTGCCAGCACCCTAACGGCCCAAAACACAGATACGCAGTATTTT.